Below, 4 T cell receptor beta chains from the same sample are listed, as sequenced in a study of blood T cell repertoires in COVID-19. TCRdb keeps only in-frame clones here, not all; method: immunoSEQ multiplex PCR. The data show 250,000 or so clones, with around 90% seen just once and around 1.5% held by the top ten. The sequencing input was peripheral blood. All receptors come from an elderly man with acute or convalescent COVID-19.

The chain combines TRBV14 with TRBJ2-2, with 8 bases identical to TRBD1. Trimming at V came to 5 bases and at J to 5 bases, leaving 10 bases not matched to a gene. This CDR3 is built from 16 residues. Germline CDR1 reads SGHDN; CDR2 reads FVKESK. The CDR3 DNA follows: TGTGCCAGCAGCGAGCGGACAGGGTGGGCGACCGGGGAGCTGTTTTTT. This sequence encodes CASSERTGWATGELFF.

The chain couples TRBV9 to TRBJ1-4, with D possibly being TRBD1 (6 bases). Germline CDR1 SGDLS, CDR2 YYNGEE. The V gene lost 0 bases and the J gene lost 2 bases, with 14 bases spanning the gap. The length of the CDR3 is 17 residues. In DNA, the CDR3 is TGTGCCAGCAGCGTAGAGGCGGGGGGGCCTACTAATGAAAAACTGTTTTTT. Amino acid sequence: CASSVEAGGPTNEKLFF.

The V and J genes are TRBV29-1 and TRBJ2-1; 10 positions match TRBD2. Germline CDR1 and CDR2: SQVTM and ANQGSEA. This CDR3 is 15 amino acids long. V gave up 5 bases and J gave up 8 bases; unmatched junction bases: 12. CDR3 loop: CSVKSLAGVGDEQFF. The DNA of the CDR3 is TGCAGCGTTAAGAGTCTAGCGGGAGTCGGGGATGAGCAGTTCTTC.

This clone was seen a single time. V and J are TRBV28 and TRBJ1-4; no reliable D call. The CDR3 covers 17 residues. The germline V gene has CDR1 MDHEN and CDR2 SYDVKM. Trimming removed 4 bases at V and 1 base at J, with 16 bases between. The CDR3 coding sequence is TGTGCCAGCAGTTCCCTCATTGATCCGGGAACTAATGAAAAACTGTTTTTT. It codes for CASSSLIDPGTNEKLFF.